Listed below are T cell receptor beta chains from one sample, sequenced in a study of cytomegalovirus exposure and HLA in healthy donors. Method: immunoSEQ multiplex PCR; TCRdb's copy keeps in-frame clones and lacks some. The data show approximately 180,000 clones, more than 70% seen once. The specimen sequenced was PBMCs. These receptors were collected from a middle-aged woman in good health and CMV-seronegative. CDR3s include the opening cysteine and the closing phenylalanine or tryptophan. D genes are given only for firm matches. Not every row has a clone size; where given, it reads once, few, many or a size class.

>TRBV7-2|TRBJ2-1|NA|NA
CASSRSSSSYNEQFF
TGTGCCAGCAGCCGTTCTTCGAGCTCCTACAATGAGCAGTTCTTC
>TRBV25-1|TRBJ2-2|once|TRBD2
CASSEGGTSGVSHGELFF
TGTGCCAGCAGTGAGGGGGGGACTAGCGGGGTATCCCACGGGGAGCTGTTTTTT
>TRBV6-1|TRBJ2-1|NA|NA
CASRRDMRYNEQFF
TGTGCCAGCAGGAGGGACATGCGTTACAATGAGCAGTTCTTC
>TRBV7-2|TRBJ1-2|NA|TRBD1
CASSLDAGTGLYYGYTF
TGTGCCAGCAGCTTAGACGCCGGGACAGGGCTATACTATGGCTACACCTTC
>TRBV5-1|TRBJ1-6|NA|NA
CASSLDDRNTIWGTLHF
TGCGCCAGCAGCTTGGACGACAGGAACACTATATGGGGCACCCTCCACTTT
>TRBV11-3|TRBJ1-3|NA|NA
CASSSDSVSGNTIYF
TGTGCCAGCAGTTCGGACAGCGTCTCTGGAAACACCATATATTTT
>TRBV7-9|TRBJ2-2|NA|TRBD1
CASSKGQGGFGGELFF
TGTGCCAGCAGCAAAGGACAGGGGGGTTTTGGCGGGGAGCTGTTTTTT
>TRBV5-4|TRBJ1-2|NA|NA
CASSPWEEHTF
TGTGCCAGCAGCCCCTGGGAGGAGCACACCTTC
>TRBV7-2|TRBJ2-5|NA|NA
CASSLGWVARQETQYF
TGTGCCAGCAGCTTAGGTTGGGTAGCGAGACAAGAGACCCAGTACTTC
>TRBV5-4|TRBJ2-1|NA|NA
CASSFTTSTRYEQFF
TGTGCCAGCAGCTTTACAACCTCGACTAGGTATGAGCAGTTCTTC
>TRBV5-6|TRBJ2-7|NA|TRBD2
CASSAGVAGGYEQYF
TGTGCCAGCAGCGCCGGGGTAGCGGGAGGGTACGAGCAGTACTTC
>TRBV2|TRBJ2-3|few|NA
CASTLLLETQYF
TGTGCCAGCACCCTCTTACTAGAAACGCAGTATTTT
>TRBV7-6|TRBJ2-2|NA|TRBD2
CASSTGTSGMGGELFF
TGTGCCAGCAGCACCGGGACTAGCGGGATGGGGGGGGAGCTGTTTTTT
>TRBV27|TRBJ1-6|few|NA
CASSLFPRSGGGSPLHF
TGTGCCAGCAGTTTATTTCCACGGTCAGGAGGTGGTTCACCCCTCCACTTT
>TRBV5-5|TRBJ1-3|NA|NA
CASSRGHSSSGNTIYF
TGTGCCAGCAGTAGGGGACATTCGAGCTCTGGAAACACCATATATTTT
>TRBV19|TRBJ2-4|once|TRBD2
CASSLGRVGNIQYF
TGTGCCAGTAGTTTAGGGAGGGTCGGAAACATTCAGTACTTC
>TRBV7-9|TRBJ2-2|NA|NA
CASSSDNRIAGELFF
TGTGCCAGCAGCTCCGACAACCGGATCGCCGGGGAGCTGTTTTTT
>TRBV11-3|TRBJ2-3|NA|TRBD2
CASSQGTSGWNTQYF
TGTGCCAGCAGCCAAGGGACTAGCGGTTGGAATACGCAGTATTTT
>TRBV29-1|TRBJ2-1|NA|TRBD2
CSVRGLAGGDEQFF
TGCAGCGTTAGGGGACTAGCGGGAGGAGATGAGCAGTTCTTC
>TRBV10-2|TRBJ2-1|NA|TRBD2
CASSESLAGGRQFF
TGCGCCAGCAGTGAGTCCCTAGCGGGAGGGCGGCAGTTCTTC
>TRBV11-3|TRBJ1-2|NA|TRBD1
CASSFGTGPNGYTF
TGTGCCAGCAGCTTTGGGACAGGGCCCAATGGCTACACCTTC
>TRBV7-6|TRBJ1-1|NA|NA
CASSPRGGEAFF
TGTGCCAGCAGCCCTCGGGGGGGAGAAGCTTTCTTT
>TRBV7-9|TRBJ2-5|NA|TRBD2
CASSVGLAGEIETQYF
TGTGCCAGCAGCGTGGGACTAGCGGGAGAAATTGAGACCCAGTACTTC
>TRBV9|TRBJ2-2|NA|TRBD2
CASSVETYSGTGTGELFF
TGTGCCAGCAGCGTCGAAACCTATAGCGGGACTGGCACCGGGGAGCTGTTTTTT